These 11 T cell receptor beta chains share one sample of origin, sequenced in a study of cytomegalovirus exposure and HLA in healthy donors. TCRdb's copy holds only in-frame clones and misses some; the assay was immunoSEQ multiplex PCR. This sample has roughly 73,000 clones, with 90% to 95% found just once. Sequencing was performed on PBMCs. The receptor source for this set is a man younger than 35 in good health and CMV-seronegative.

The chain joins TRBV18 to TRBJ1-3, with a tentative D call TRBD1 (5 bases). CDR1 and CDR2 from the germline V gene are KGHSH and LQKENI. This CDR3 spans 16 amino acids. V was cut by 0 bases and J by 0 bases, with 9 bases left in between. In DNA, the CDR3 is TGTGCCAGCTCACCACCGGACATACCCTCTGGAAACACCATATATTTT. It codes for CASSPPDIPSGNTIYF.

The chain carries TRBV27 and TRBJ1-3; a weak D match, TRBD1 (5 bases). V lost 3 bases and J lost 4, with 13 bases in between. This CDR3 region has 15 residues. CDR1 is MNHEY and CDR2 is SMNVEV in the germline V gene (reference sequence). The CDR3 spells CASSFDGQGGNTIYF. In DNA, the CDR3 is TGTGCCAGCAGTTTCGACGGGCAGGGCGGAAACACCATATATTTT.

CDR3 nucleotides: TGTGCTAGTGGTCCTGACAGGGGGCGCTGGGATGAGCAGTTCTTC. It codes for CASGPDRGRWDEQFF. The chain has TRBV12-5 and TRBJ2-1, with 10 nucleotides matching TRBD1. Germline V CDR1 and CDR2: LGHNT, FRNRAP. J gave up 8 bases and V 5 bases, and 9 bases lay outside the gene matches. This CDR3 contains 15 residues.

The chain carries TRBV5-8 and TRBJ1-5; 7 nucleotides align to TRBD1. CDR1 is SGHTS, CDR2 YDEGEE, per germline. The CDR3 consists of 15 residues. V trimming: 3 bases; J trimming: 0 bases; junction bases outside the gene matches: 3. The CDR3: CASSSGQNSNQPQHF. As DNA, the CDR3 is TGTGCCAGCAGCTCGGGACAGAATAGCAATCAGCCCCAGCATTTT.

This clone was detected only a few times. The chain links TRBV2 to TRBJ2-1, with 8 bases that match TRBD2. CDR3 length: 14 amino acids. The germline V gene encodes CDR1 SNHLY and CDR2 FYNNEI. V trimming: 6 bases; J trimming: 6 bases; junction bases outside the gene matches: 7. Here the CDR3 reads CASRAGGLSNEQFF. As DNA, the CDR3 is TGTGCCAGCAGGGCGGGGGGTCTGAGCAATGAGCAGTTCTTC.

The chain recombines TRBV28 with TRBJ1-3; D is unresolved. With 6 bases removed from V and 8 bases from J, the gap between germline ends came to 17 bases. The CDR3 spans 14 residues. The germline V gene encodes CDR1 MDHEN and CDR2 SYDVKM. This CDR3 is CASSLGSSGDTIYF. CDR3 nucleotides: TGTGCCAGCAGCCTCGGTAGTTCGGGTGACACCATATATTTT.

The V and J genes are TRBV19 and TRBJ2-6; D is uncertain. Germline CDR1 and CDR2: LNHDA and SQIVND (reference sequence). The CDR3 sequence is 16 residues long. V dropped 3 bases and J dropped 0 bases, with 9 bases sitting between them. This chain's CDR3 is CASSISRLSGANVLTF. CDR3 nucleotide sequence: TGTGCCAGTAGTATTTCCCGTCTCTCTGGGGCCAACGTCCTGACTTTC.

The chain links TRBV10-3 to TRBJ2-1, with TRBD1 identical over 9 bases. The CDR3 extends over 13 amino acids. The germline V gene encodes CDR1 ENHRY and CDR2 SYGVKD. V dropped 8 bases and J dropped 5; count of bases not matched to a gene: 4. In DNA form, the CDR3 reads TGTGCCATCGACAGGGGGATTAACAATGAGCAGTTCTTC. Protein: CAIDRGINNEQFF.

The chain combines TRBV4-2 with TRBJ1-2; TRBD1 matches 7 bases. Germline CDR1 reads LGHNA; CDR2 reads YNFKEQ. V shed 1 base, J shed 0 bases, and the junction held 8 bases outside the gene matches. The CDR3 runs 17 residues. CDR3 loop: CASSQAGDSPANYGYTF. DNA of the CDR3: TGTGCCAGCAGCCAAGCAGGGGACAGCCCAGCTAACTATGGCTACACCTTC.

The CDR3 DNA follows: TGTGCCAGCAGCTCGGGACAGGGACTTTATAGCAATCAGCCCCAGCATTTT. Translating it yields CASSSGQGLYSNQPQHF. The chain carries TRBV7-8 and TRBJ1-5; 9 bases match TRBD1. V trimming: 4 bases; J trimming: 0 bases; junction bases outside the gene matches: 7. This CDR3 spans 17 amino acids. CDR1 is SGHVS, CDR2 FQNEAQ, per germline.

V usage is TRBV7-8 and J usage is TRBJ1-1; no firm D call. Deletions cut 10 bases from V and 0 bases from J, with 15 bases between. The CDR3 sequence is 14 residues long. Germline V gene data show CDR1 as SGHVS and CDR2 as FQNEAQ. In DNA, the CDR3 is TGTGCCACCCTAGAGGGAAGGTTGAACACTGAAGCTTTCTTT. As protein: CATLEGRLNTEAFF.